This TCR beta chain was identified during a study of blood T cell repertoires in COVID-19. Background on the study: Samples came from the United States, Italy and Spain, spanning acute and convalescent COVID-19. T cells, B-cell-depleted T cells, or PBMCs provided the cDNA or gDNA that served as material.

In the original analysis: Nucleated cell counts were estimated from reference gene primer amplification. TCRdb's copy holds only in-frame clones and misses some; the assay was immunoSEQ multiplex PCR. V and J calls and clone size follow that table, whereas D and trimming were derived from the DNA. The profile covers around 270,000 clones, with about four fifths appearing a single time and 15% to 19% taken by the ten largest. Patients from Seattle were sampled longitudinally, starting during active infection. The CDR3 length is 11 residues. Per the germline V gene, CDR1 is SGHTS and CDR2 is YDEGEE. Deletions cut 0 bases from V and 11 bases from J, with 8 bases between.

The rearrangement uses TRBV5-8 and TRBJ1-1; D is undetermined. This TCR came from a person aged 65-85 years with COVID-19, enrolled during active disease. Sequencing was carried out using peripheral blood. The DNA for the CDR3 is TGTGCCAGCAGCTTGGTTTCACGGGCTTTCTTT. It encodes CASSLVSRAFF.